This passage covers 23 T cell receptor beta chains from one sample sequenced in a study of PD-1 blockade in classical Hodgkin lymphoma. Assay used: immunoSEQ multiplex PCR; TCRdb lists only in-frame clones, some missing. Found here are some 96,000 clones, approximately 92% of them singletons; the top ten hold approximately 2.8%. Brentuximab vedotin exposure varied among the patients, all of whom had relapsed after autologous stem cell transplantation. This specimen consisted of peripheral blood mononuclear cells (PBMCs), obtained at baseline. Source of these receptors: a human donor with classical Hodgkin lymphoma.

Only one count was recorded for this clone. This chain joins TRBV4-2 and TRBJ2-5; TRBD2 might be the D (7 bases). The CDR3 is 13 residues long. Germline CDR1 is LGHNA and CDR2 is YNFKEQ. V lost 8 bases and J 2 bases, leaving 12 bases between the germline ends. This CDR3 is CASGGDTQETQYF. The CDR3 DNA reads as TGTGCCAGCGGGGGGGACACTCAAGAGACCCAGTACTTC.

The chain employs TRBV7-2 and TRBJ2-7; 9 bases are shared with TRBD2. Germline V gene sequence: CDR1 SGHTA, CDR2 FQGNSA. The V gene end was trimmed by 1 base and the J gene end by 6 bases; junction bases not matched to a gene: 7. CDR3 length equals 15 residues. This CDR3 is CASSLGKAGGIEQYF. DNA for the CDR3: TGTGCCAGCAGCTTAGGCAAAGCGGGGGGCATCGAGCAGTACTTC. Complete variable domain (other parts from reference TRBV7-2 and TRBJ2-7): GAGVSQSPSNKVTEKGKDVELRCDPISGHTALYWYRQSLGQGLEFLIYFQGNSAPDKSGLPSDRFSAERTGGSVSTLTIQRTQQEDSAVYLCASSLGKAGGIEQYFGPGTRLTVT.

The CDR3 loop reads CASSQLHTQYF. The CDR3 nucleotides are TGTGCCAGCAGCCAACTACACACGCAGTACTTC. This chain connects TRBV14 to TRBJ2-7; D call uncertain. The CDR3 has 11 amino acids. Trimming left V 2 bases short and J 9 bases short, with 8 bases between. Germline CDR1 SGHDN, CDR2 FVKESK.

The V gene is TRBV9, the J gene TRBJ2-1, with TRBD2 as a possible D gene (6 bases). V dropped 5 bases and J dropped 8 bases, with 23 bases sitting between them. Germline CDR1 is SGDLS and CDR2 is YYNGEE. The CDR3 has 16 residues. CDR3 protein: CASSQELVGGIDEQFF. The CDR3 nucleotides read TGTGCCAGCAGTCAAGAACTAGTGGGGGGTATCGATGAGCAGTTCTTC.

The chain is built from TRBV10-1 and TRBJ2-2; no clear D. The CDR3 has 11 amino acids. The V end lost 6 bases, the J end lost 1 base, and 0 bases lay between the germline ends. Germline-derived CDR1 and CDR2 are WNHNN and SYGVQD (reference sequence). This CDR3 is CASRNTGELFF. CDR3 sequence (DNA): TGCGCCAGCAGGAACACCGGGGAGCTGTTTTTT.

The J gene is TRBJ1-2, the V gene TRBV2; D gene uncertain. With 10 bases removed from V and 4 bases from J, the gap between germline ends came to 16 bases. From germline, CDR1 is SNHLY and CDR2 FYNNEI. The CDR3 sequence is 13 residues long. CDR3: CAIPMPRIYGYTF. The CDR3 DNA reads as TGTGCCATCCCGATGCCGCGGATCTATGGCTACACCTTC.

This rearrangement joins TRBV27 to TRBJ2-1; TRBD2 is a possible D gene (6 bases). Trimming cost V 8 bases and J 6 bases, with 14 bases left between them. The CDR3 extends over 13 amino acids. Per the germline V gene, CDR1 is MNHEY and CDR2 is SMNVEV (reference sequence). Here the CDR3 DNA reads TGTGCCAGCCTCAAGCGGGTGAGCAATGAGCAGTTCTTC. It codes for CASLKRVSNEQFF.

This chain uses TRBV6-1 with TRBJ2-7; maybe TRBD1 (6 bases). Trimming took off 4 bases at V and 3 bases at J, with 19 bases between the two ends. The CDR3 sequence is 16 residues long. CDR1 MNHNS and CDR2 SASEGT come from the germline V gene. This CDR3 is CASSAAGDGQGYEQYF. The CDR3 DNA reads as TGTGCCAGCAGTGCCGCAGGGGACGGACAAGGCTACGAGCAGTACTTC.

The table lists this clone with many counts. The rearrangement uses TRBV28 and TRBJ1-4, with TRBD1 matching over 9 bases. The CDR3 is 16 amino acids. CDR1 is MDHEN, CDR2 SYDVKM, per germline. V gave up 5 bases and J gave up 3 bases; unmatched junction bases: 7. CDR3 nucleotides: TGTGCCAGCAGTCTACAGGGGGCGCTTGCTAATGAAAAACTGTTTTTT. This translates into CASSLQGALANEKLFF.

The V and J genes are TRBV19 and TRBJ2-1; D gene ambiguous. Trimming took 3 bases from V and 0 from J, leaving 15 bases between them. The germline V gene encodes CDR1 LNHDA and CDR2 SQIVND (reference sequence). The CDR3 spans 17 residues. The CDR3 DNA reads as TGTGCCAGTAGTATCTCTTTCGTCCAAAGCTCCTACAATGAGCAGTTCTTC. This translates into CASSISFVQSSYNEQFF.

The V call is TRBV4-1, the J call TRBJ1-2; D not resolved. The V end was cut by 1 base, the J end by 1 base, with 13 bases between. The CDR3 covers 16 residues. Germline CDR1 is MGHRA and CDR2 is YSYEKL. CDR3 DNA sequence: TGCGCCAGCAGCCAAGGTGGATACGGCAGTAACTATGGCTACACCTTC. Protein: CASSQGGYGSNYGYTF.

The rearrangement joins TRBV19 to TRBJ2-7, with TRBD1 matching 9 bases. CDR3 length equals 15 residues. With 4 bases clipped from V and 2 bases from J, the junction kept 6 bases outside the gene matches. The germline CDR1 and CDR2 sequences are LNHDA and SQIVND (reference sequence). The CDR3 nucleotides are TGTGCCAGTAGTACCCCGGGACAGGGAGCCTACGAGCAGTACTTC. Amino acid sequence: CASSTPGQGAYEQYF. Drawing the rest from reference TRBV19 and TRBJ2-7, the complete variable domain is DGGITQSPKYLFRKEGQNVTLSCEQNLNHDAMYWYRQDPGQGLRLIYYSQIVNDFQKGDIAEGYSVSREKKESFPLTVTSAQKNPTAFYLCASSTPGQGAYEQYFGPGTRLTVT.

The rearrangement uses TRBV11-3 and TRBJ2-5; D gene ambiguous. Germline V gene lookup returns CDR1 SGHNT and CDR2 YENEEA. The CDR3 loop spans 12 amino acids. The ends were cut back, 1 base at V and 5 bases at J, with 5 bases in the middle. The CDR3 is CASSLGMETQYF. In nucleotides, the CDR3 is TGTGCCAGCAGCTTAGGGATGGAGACCCAGTACTTC. The full variable domain, its missing parts supplied by reference TRBV11-3 and TRBJ2-5, is EAGVVQSPRYKIIEKKQPVAFWCNPISGHNTLYWYLQNLGQGPELLIRYENEEAVDDSQLPKDRFSAERLKGVDSTLKIQPAELGDSAVYLCASSLGMETQYFGPGTRLLVL.

This clone came up a few times. V usage is TRBV19 and J usage is TRBJ2-1, with 7 nucleotides matching TRBD1. The trim removed 5 bases at V and 5 bases at J, leaving 12 bases unmatched. CDR3 size: 16 residues. CDR1 and CDR2 (germline): LNHDA, SQIVND (reference sequence). CDR3 coding DNA: TGTGCCAGTAGTGGGTCGAATTCACAGGGGAACAATGAGCAGTTCTTC. The encoded protein is CASSGSNSQGNNEQFF.

The chain uses TRBV5-6 and TRBJ1-2; D gene uncertain. Trimming cost V 0 bases and J 1 base, with 16 bases left between them. This CDR3 contains 17 residues. Looked up from germline, CDR1 is SGHDT and CDR2 is YYEEEE. CDR3 DNA: TGTGCCAGCAGCTTGGAAGAATTTGGCAGCAATAACTATGGCTACACCTTC. It is translated as CASSLEEFGSNNYGYTF.

The V call is TRBV27, the J call TRBJ2-7; D uncertain. CDR3 length: 16 amino acids. Germline V gives CDR1 MNHEY, CDR2 SMNVEV (reference sequence). Between the trimmed V and J ends, which lost 2 bases and 2 bases, there was a span of 16 bases. The CDR3 here is CASSLPKHLLAYEQYF. Written as DNA, the CDR3 is TGTGCCAGCAGTTTACCCAAACACCTGTTGGCCTACGAGCAGTACTTC.

There are a few counts of this clone. The chain recombines TRBV11-2 with TRBJ1-1; weak D call: TRBD1 (6 bases). CDR1 is SGHAT and CDR2 is FQNNGV in the germline V gene. V dropped 3 bases and J dropped 10 bases, with 9 bases sitting between them. This CDR3 spans 11 amino acids. CDR3 bases: TGTGCCAGCAGCTTGACAGGAAGAGCTTTCTTT. It translates to CASSLTGRAFF.

The chain combines TRBV27 with TRBJ2-1, with 8 bases aligning to TRBD2. The CDR3 sequence is 17 residues long. V shed 5 bases and J 0 bases; nucleotides not matched to a gene: 9. From germline, CDR1 is MNHEY and CDR2 SMNVEV (reference sequence). The CDR3 DNA is TGTGCCAGCAGTAGGCCCCGCGGGACTAGCTCCTACAATGAGCAGTTCTTC. It specifies CASSRPRGTSSYNEQFF.

J is TRBJ2-7 and V is TRBV28, with a possible D match to TRBD1 (6 bases). This CDR3 spans 14 amino acids. V lost 6 bases, J lost 6 bases, and 18 bases lay in between. Germline CDR1 and CDR2: MDHEN and SYDVKM. CDR3 sequence (DNA): TGTGCCAGCAGAACAGGACGGGGACACTCCGAGCAGTACTTC. Protein product: CASRTGRGHSEQYF.

The chain recombines TRBV6-1 with TRBJ2-1; D perhaps matches TRBD2 (6 bases). The CDR3 is 15 amino acids. Germline V gives CDR1 MNHNS, CDR2 SASEGT. V was pared by 6 bases and J by 5 bases, with 17 bases between. The DNA of the CDR3 is TGTGCCAGCAGCCTGGAGGGACTCCCAAACAATGAGCAGTTCTTC. Translation gives CASSLEGLPNNEQFF.

The chain employs TRBV27 and TRBJ2-7; D possibly corresponds to TRBD2 (5 bases). This CDR3 contains 18 residues. V was cut by 1 base and J by 4 bases, with 23 bases left in between. Looked up from germline, CDR1 is MNHEY and CDR2 is SMNVEV (reference sequence). The CDR3 loop reads CASSLLGGGVGGYYEQYF. The CDR3 DNA is TGTGCCAGCAGTTTATTAGGCGGTGGGGTGGGCGGGTATTACGAGCAGTACTTC.

A single count supports this clone. V usage is TRBV6-5 and J usage is TRBJ2-7; D gene ambiguous. Germline CDR1 MNHEY, CDR2 SVGAGI. V lost 2 bases, J lost 4 bases, and 18 bases lay in between. This CDR3 contains 16 residues. The CDR3 DNA is TGTGCCAGCAGTTACATGCCCGGGCCCGGACCTTACGAGCAGTACTTC. Amino acids: CASSYMPGPGPYEQYF.

The J gene is TRBJ2-3, the V gene TRBV2; TRBD2 matches 8 bases. The trim removed 7 bases at V and 2 bases at J, leaving 11 bases unmatched. Germline V gives CDR1 SNHLY, CDR2 FYNNEI. The CDR3 spans 16 residues. The CDR3 reads CASNGRLAGSTDTQYF. The CDR3 region has the DNA TGTGCCAGCAACGGCAGGCTAGCGGGTTCCACAGATACGCAGTATTTT.